This T cell receptor (beta chain) derives from a study of blood T cells in healthy people across ages. V lost 6 bases and J 7 bases, leaving 15 bases between the germline ends. In germline, CDR1 is DFQATT, CDR2 SNEGSKA (reference sequence). The CDR3 extends over 12 amino acids. A sample-barcoded 5' primer and a J-beta primer mix were used in a second PCR of about 7 to 11 cycles. TCRdb analysed the 5' RACE reads with MiXCR anew, one entry per CDR3 protein. The data hold hundreds of thousands of distinct CDR3 sequences, with 55% to 75% observed a single time. The clonotype originates from a man aged 25-45 years in good health. V and J are TRBV20-1 and TRBJ1-2; D perhaps matches TRBD1 (6 bases). Sequences were obtained from blood. This chain's CDR3 is CSANSGALGYTF. The CDR3 DNA reads TGCAGTGCCAATTCAGGGGCCCTTGGCTACACCTTC.